These T cell receptor beta chains were read from a single sample in a study of identical twins. TCRdb re-derived calls from the 5' RACE reads in MiXCR, one entry per CDR3 protein. The sample records about 790,000 distinct CDR3 sequences, roughly 20% being singletons. The same sample was also used in a study of T cells expressing NK-cell markers.

Sequencing input: PBMCs. The receptors were gathered from a woman under 30 in good health. CDR3s include the opening cysteine and the closing phenylalanine or tryptophan. A D gene is named only where the DNA matches it firmly. Clone size is stated in some rows and not others, as once, few, many or a class when expanded.

size	J	V	length	D	DNA	CDR3
.	TRBJ1-3	TRBV7-2	12	.	TGTGCCAGCAGCATGCACGGCGAACTGGGATATTTT	CASSMHGELGYF
.	TRBJ2-2	TRBV6-1	16	TRBD2	TGTGCCAGCAGTAAACTAGCGGGAGTATCGATCGGGGAGCTGTTTTTT	CASSKLAGVSIGELFF
few	TRBJ1-1	TRBV12-5	15	.	TGTGCTAGTGGTTTGAAAAGGGCCGGGGACACTGAAGCTTTCTTT	CASGLKRAGDTEAFF
.	TRBJ1-3	TRBV3-1	13	.	TGTGCCAGTGGGCCTTCGATTGGAAACACCATATATTTT	CASGPSIGNTIYF
.	TRBJ2-7	TRBV11-2	18	TRBD1	TGTGCCAGCAGCTCCGCCGGGACAGGGGCGGGGGGATTCTACGAGCAGTCCTTC	CASSSAGTGAGGFYEQSF
.	TRBJ2-7	TRBV6-5	15	.	TGTGCCAGCAGTCACCAAGGGGTAGGTTTAGGACATCAGTACTTC	CASSHQGVGLGHQYF
.	TRBJ1-1	TRBV7-8	15	.	TGTGCCAGCAGCTTAGCGTGGGGGGGCACGGTTGAAGCTTTCTTT	CASSLAWGGTVEAFF
many	TRBJ2-1	TRBV5-5	14	TRBD2	TGTGCCAGCCGAGTCCAGCGGGGGCTCAATGAGCAGTTCTTC	CASRVQRGLNEQFF
.	TRBJ2-5	TRBV7-2	14	.	TGTGCCAGCAGCTTGCCGCCGGGCGTGGAGACCCAGTACTTC	CASSLPPGVETQYF
many	TRBJ2-1	TRBV7-2	12	.	TGTGCCAGCAGCTGGGGTGGGACTGAGCAGTTCTTC	CASSWGGTEQFF
few	TRBJ2-1	TRBV18	12	.	TGTGCCAGCTCACCACCCCTTAAAAAGCAGTTCTTC	CASSPPLKKQFF
few	TRBJ2-2	TRBV12-3/TRBV12-4	16	.	TGTGCCAGCAGTTTTGTGGCGGGCGCGAACACCGGGGAGCTGTTTTTT	CASSFVAGANTGELFF
few	TRBJ2-3	TRBV7-9	13	.	TGTGCCAGCAGCAAGCTTGGGGGAGATACGCAGTATTTT	CASSKLGGDTQYF
few	TRBJ2-1	TRBV12-3/TRBV12-4	17	TRBD2	TGTGCCAGCAGTCCCCATCCGGGACTAGCGGGTTACAATGAGCAGTTCTTC	CASSPHPGLAGYNEQFF
many	TRBJ1-2	TRBV6-6	13	.	TGTGCCAGCAGTCCCGGGGAAAACTATGGCTACACCTTC	CASSPGENYGYTF
few	TRBJ1-3	TRBV7-2	15	.	TGTGCCAGCAGTTCTGGACCCGCCCGCGGGAACACCATATATTTT	CASSSGPARGNTIYF
many	TRBJ2-5	TRBV20-1	17	TRBD2	TGCAGTGCTAGAGATCCGGCTAGCGGGAGTATGGTAGAGACCCAGTACTTC	CSARDPASGSMVETQYF
.	TRBJ2-7	TRBV5-1	19	TRBD2	TGCGCCAGCAGCTTGGGACTAGCGGGAGTTGGTCGGAGGCCCTACGAGCAGTACTTC	CASSLGLAGVGRRPYEQYF
.	TRBJ2-2	TRBV5-1	16	TRBD1	TGCGCCAGCCGACAATCAGGACAGGGAAGCACCGGGGAGCTGTTTTTT	CASRQSGQGSTGELFF
few	TRBJ2-7	TRBV6-5	15	.	TGTGCCAGCAGTCCTCGACCACCACCCCTCTACGAGCAGTACTTC	CASSPRPPPLYEQYF
.	TRBJ1-2	TRBV29-1	10	.	TGCAGCGTTGTCAAGGGCAGCTACACCTTC	CSVVKGSYTF
.	TRBJ1-2	TRBV20-1	14	.	TGCAGTGCTAGAGATAATCCAGGGTTCTATGGCTACACCTTC	CSARDNPGFYGYTF
few	TRBJ1-5	TRBV9	14	.	TGTGCCAGCAGCCGGGACGGCGGTAATCAGCCCCAGCATTTT	CASSRDGGNQPQHF
.	TRBJ2-4	TRBV7-2	13	.	TGTGCCAGCAAAGCCGGGGCCAAAAACATTCAGTACTTC	CASKAGAKNIQYF
.	TRBJ2-4	TRBV3-1	16	TRBD2	TGTGCCAGCAGCCCACGTGGACTAGCGGGAATAAACATTCAGTACTTC	CASSPRGLAGINIQYF
few	TRBJ2-1	TRBV12-3/TRBV12-4	13	.	TGTGCCAGCGTCGAGCGGCTTTACAATGAGCAGTTCTTC	CASVERLYNEQFF
few	TRBJ1-1	TRBV12-3/TRBV12-4	14	.	TGTGCCAGCAGTTTCGCAGGGGATGCCACTGAAGCTTTCTTT	CASSFAGDATEAFF
.	TRBJ2-7	TRBV10-3	11	.	TGTGCCATCAGCGCAGGCTACGAGCAGTACTTC	CAISAGYEQYF
many	TRBJ2-3	TRBV10-3	15	.	TGTGCCATCACGTCAGGGCTTATTCGGGGAGATACGCAGTATTTT	CAITSGLIRGDTQYF